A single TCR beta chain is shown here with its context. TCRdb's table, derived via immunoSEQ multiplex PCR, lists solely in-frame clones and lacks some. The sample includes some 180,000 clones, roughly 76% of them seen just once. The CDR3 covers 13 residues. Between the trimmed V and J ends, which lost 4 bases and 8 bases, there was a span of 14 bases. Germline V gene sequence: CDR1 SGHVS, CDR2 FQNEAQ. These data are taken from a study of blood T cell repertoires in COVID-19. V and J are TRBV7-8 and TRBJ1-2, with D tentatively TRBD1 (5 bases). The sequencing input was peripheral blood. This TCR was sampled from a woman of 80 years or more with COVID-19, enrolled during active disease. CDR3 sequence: CASSYGRAGGYTF. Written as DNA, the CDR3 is TGTGCCAGCAGCTACGGCAGGGCAGGCGGCTACACCTTC. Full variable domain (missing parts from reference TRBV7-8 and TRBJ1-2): GAGVSQSPRYKVAKRGQDVALRCDPISGHVSLFWYQQALGQGPEFLTYFQNEAQLDKSGLPSDRFFAERPEGSVSTLKIQRTQQEDSAVYLCASSYGRAGGYTFGSGTRLTVV.